This T cell receptor (beta chain) came from a study of T-cell memory formation after mild COVID-19. Points from the study as a whole: Mainly CM and EM harbored the contracting CD4+ clones; mainly EMRA harbored the CD8+ ones.

Concerning this clonotype itself: Its antigen is currently unknown.

UMIs and sample barcodes were carried by the TCR alpha and TCR beta cDNA libraries that 5'RACE produced using constant-segment primers. TCRdb called the 5' RACE reads again in MiXCR, with one record for every CDR3 protein. The table includes 150,000 to 200,000 distinct CDR3 sequences, roughly 13% detected once. The CDR3 has 16 amino acids. J lost 4 bases, V lost 4 bases, and 13 bases had no gene match. Germline-derived CDR1 and CDR2 are SGHDT and YYEEEE. The receptor was derived from a man younger than 35 who had mild COVID-19 (a few samples of this study predate the infection). Cell type and time point are not known. The chain has TRBV5-6 and TRBJ2-5; 7 positions match TRBD2. Specimen: PBMCs or a T cell subset sorted from them (not recorded which). CDR3 in amino acids: CASSAVERDFRETQYF. CDR3 sequence (DNA): TGTGCCAGCAGCGCGGTGGAGCGGGACTTCAGAGAGACCCAGTACTTC.